The T cell receptor (beta chain) described here comes from a study of cytomegalovirus exposure and HLA in healthy donors. The PCR used 60 Vbeta and 13 Jbeta primers. Repertoires were generated with immunoSEQ multiplex PCR, while TCRdb's copy carries only in-frame clones and drops some. This table has 130,000 or so clones, more than 55% appearing once. Trimming took off 5 bases at V and 8 bases at J, with 12 bases between the two ends. The CDR3 extends over 12 amino acids. Germline V gene sequence: CDR1 MNHEY, CDR2 SMNVEV (reference sequence). This receptor was taken from a woman aged 60 to 75 in good health and CMV-seronegative. Material for sequencing was PBMCs. The V and J genes are TRBV27 and TRBJ1-2; a weak D match, TRBD1 (6 bases). In nucleotides, the CDR3 is TGTGCCAGCAGTCCCCCTGGACAGGGCTACACCTTC. Protein: CASSPPGQGYTF.